Listed below are T cell receptor beta chains from one sample, sequenced in a study of CD8 T cells in acute hepatitis C reinfection. Only in-frame clones appear in the TCRdb table, and some are missing; sequencing was by immunoSEQ multiplex PCR. The sample includes 30,000 to 40,000 clones, around nine tenths of them seen just once. The sequencing sample was made of naive CD8+ T cells from PBMCs. The receptors stem from a young man with chronic hepatitis C. The CDR3 runs from the conserved cysteine through the conserved F or W. D genes are given only for firm matches. Not every row has a clone size; where given, it reads once, few, many or a size class.

-,-,TRBV27,TRBJ1-2,TGTGCCAGCAGTTCCGAGCGGTTCCACTATGGCTACACCTTC,CASSSERFHYGYTF
-,-,TRBV9,TRBJ2-1,TGTGCCAGCAGCGTCTCCGGGACTGAGAATGAGCAGTTCTTC,CASSVSGTENEQFF
-,TRBD1,TRBV19,TRBJ1-2,TGTGCCAGTAGTTACGGACAGGGTTTTGATGGCTACACCTTC,CASSYGQGFDGYTF
-,TRBD1,TRBV5-8,TRBJ2-4,TGTGCCAGCAGCCCCCCGGACAGGGATTCAAACATTCAGTACTTC,CASSPPDRDSNIQYF
-,-,TRBV6-1,TRBJ2-2,TGTGCCAGCATCGTTCGCGCCACCGGGGAGCTGTTTTTT,CASIVRATGELFF
once,-,TRBV19,TRBJ2-6,TGTGCCAGTAGTATTGGTCAGGGGACTGCTGGGGCCAACGTCCTGACTTTC,CASSIGQGTAGANVLTF
once,-,TRBV29-1,TRBJ2-7,TGCAGCGTTGAAGACGGGACGAGCTCCTACGAGCAGTACTTC,CSVEDGTSSYEQYF
-,-,TRBV10-1,TRBJ2-7,TGCGCCAGCAGTGAGTCGAGGGAGGACGGGCCCGGCGAGCAGTACTTC,CASSESREDGPGEQYF
-,-,TRBV14,TRBJ2-3,TGTGCCAGCAGCCAAGGGGCGGATACGCAGTATTTT,CASSQGADTQYF
once,-,TRBV6-1,TRBJ1-4,TGTGCCAGCAGTGGGGGGACGATCCTTTCGGTTGATGAAAAACTGTTTTTT,CASSGGTILSVDEKLFF
-,TRBD2,TRBV7-9,TRBJ2-2,TGTGCCAGCAGCCCGGGGGGGAACACCGGGGAGCTGTTTTTT,CASSPGGNTGELFF
-,TRBD1,TRBV7-9,TRBJ2-6,TGTGCCAGCAGCGCGACGGAGACAGGGGGCCCTGGGGCCAACGTCCTGACTTTC,CASSATETGGPGANVLTF
-,TRBD2,TRBV5-4,TRBJ2-1,TGTGCCAGCAGGTTAGCGGGAGAGAGTGAGCAGTTCTTC,CASRLAGESEQFF
-,TRBD1,TRBV6-5,TRBJ2-1,TGTGCCAGCACCGCCGGGACAGGGTACAATGAGCAGTTCTTC,CASTAGTGYNEQFF
once,-,TRBV13,TRBJ2-2,TGTGCCAGCAGCGCAGATCCCGCCGGGGCGGGACCTACCGGGGAGCTGTTTTTT,CASSADPAGAGPTGELFF
once,TRBD1,TRBV29-1,TRBJ1-2,TGCAGCGTGGAGGACAGGGAAGGCTACACCTTC,CSVEDREGYTF
-,-,TRBV20-1,TRBJ1-2,TGCAGTGCTAGGGCCGACTATGGCTACACCTTC,CSARADYGYTF
few,-,TRBV9,TRBJ2-2,TGTGCCAGCAGCGCACAGGGTGGCGGGGAGCTGTTTTTT,CASSAQGGGELFF
-,-,TRBV19,TRBJ2-7,TGTGCCAGTAGTATAGGGATTGGACAAGTTATATACGAGCAGTACTTC,CASSIGIGQVIYEQYF
once,-,TRBV7-9,TRBJ1-6,TGTGCCAGCAGCTTGTCCGGGGGCCCTAATTCACCCCTCCACTTT,CASSLSGGPNSPLHF
-,-,TRBV25-1,TRBJ1-3,TGTGCCAGCAGTGGCTACGGGAAGTTCGGAAACACCATATATTTT,CASSGYGKFGNTIYF
-,-,TRBV6-1,TRBJ2-5,TGTGCCAGCAATGAGTGGGGGGGCGGGGAGACCCAGTACTTC,CASNEWGGGETQYF
-,-,TRBV21-1,TRBJ2-5,TGTGCCAGCAGCAAAAATGGGAGGACTACCGACCGAGAACAAGAGACCCAGTACTTC,CASSKNGRTTDREQETQYF
-,-,TRBV6-1,TRBJ1-1,TGTGCCAGCGCCAACGGGATTTTGAACACTGAAGCTTTCTTT,CASANGILNTEAFF
-,TRBD2,TRBV11-3,TRBJ2-1,TGTGCCAGCAGCGCGAGCGGGACTGACAATGAGCAGTTCTTC,CASSASGTDNEQFF
-,-,TRBV4-3,TRBJ1-4,TGCGCCAGCAGCCAAGGGACGGGGCAAGATGAAAAACTGTTTTTT,CASSQGTGQDEKLFF
-,TRBD2,TRBV5-5,TRBJ2-7,TGTGCCAGCAGCTACTCTAGCGGGAGGTACGAGCAGTACTTC,CASSYSSGRYEQYF
-,-,TRBV10-3,TRBJ2-5,TGTGCCATCAGTCATACTAGCAGCCTAGTGGAGACCCAGTACTTC,CAISHTSSLVETQYF
-,TRBD1,TRBV25-1,TRBJ1-1,TGTGCCAGCAGGACAGGGGAGGACACTGAAGCTTTCTTT,CASRTGEDTEAFF
-,-,TRBV9,TRBJ1-1,TGTGCCAGCAGCGTAACAGCAATGAACACTGAAGCTTTCTTT,CASSVTAMNTEAFF
-,-,TRBV11-2,TRBJ1-1,TGTGCCAGCAGCTTAGTCCAGGAAGCTTTCTTT,CASSLVQEAFF
-,TRBD1,TRBV9,TRBJ1-2,TGTGCCAGCGAAGGACAGGGATATTACACCTTC,CASEGQGYYTF
-,TRBD1,TRBV27,TRBJ2-4,TGTGCCAGCAGTTTACGGCAGGGGGTAGCCAAAAACATTCAGTACTTC,CASSLRQGVAKNIQYF
-,-,TRBV27,TRBJ1-1,TGTGCCAGCAGTTTAAGGGGGACTGAAGCTTTCTTT,CASSLRGTEAFF
once,-,TRBV5-4,TRBJ2-7,TGTGCCAGCAGCTCGAGGGACTACGAGCAGTACTTC,CASSSRDYEQYF
-,-,TRBV27,TRBJ1-1,TGTGCCAGCAGTCCCGGGACGGAGAACACTGAAGCTTTCTTT,CASSPGTENTEAFF
once,TRBD1,TRBV29-1,TRBJ1-2,TGCAGCGTTGTCGACCGGACAGGCGAAGCGGGATACGGCTACACCTTC,CSVVDRTGEAGYGYTF
few,-,TRBV6-1,TRBJ2-7,TGTGCCAGCAGTGAAGCCATAGGGGGAGCCTACGAGCAGTACTTC,CASSEAIGGAYEQYF
few,-,TRBV7-6,TRBJ1-1,TGTGCCAGCAGCTTAGGGGGGGACACTGAAGCTTTCTTT,CASSLGGDTEAFF
-,-,TRBV30,TRBJ2-7,TGTGCCTGGAGTGGACTCGCCGACGAGCAGTACTTC,CAWSGLADEQYF
-,-,TRBV6-5,TRBJ2-5,TGTGCCAGCACCCCGGGGACCTCGTACCAAGAGACCCAGTACTTC,CASTPGTSYQETQYF